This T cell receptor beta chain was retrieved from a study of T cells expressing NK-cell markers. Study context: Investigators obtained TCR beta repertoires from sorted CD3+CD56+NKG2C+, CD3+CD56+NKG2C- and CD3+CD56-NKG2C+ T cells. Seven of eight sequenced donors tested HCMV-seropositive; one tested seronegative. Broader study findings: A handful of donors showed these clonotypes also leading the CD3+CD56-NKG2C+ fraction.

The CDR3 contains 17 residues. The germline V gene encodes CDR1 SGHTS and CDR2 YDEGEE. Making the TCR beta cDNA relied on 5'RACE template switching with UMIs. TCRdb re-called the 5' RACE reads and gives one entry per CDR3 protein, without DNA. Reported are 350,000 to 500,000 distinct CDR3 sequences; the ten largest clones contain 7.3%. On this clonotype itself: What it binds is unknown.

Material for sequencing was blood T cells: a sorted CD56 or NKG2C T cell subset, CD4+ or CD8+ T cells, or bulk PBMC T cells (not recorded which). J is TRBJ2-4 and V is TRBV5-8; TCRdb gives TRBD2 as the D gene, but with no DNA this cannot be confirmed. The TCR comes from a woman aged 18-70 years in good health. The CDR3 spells CASSGPGTAGSKNIQYF.